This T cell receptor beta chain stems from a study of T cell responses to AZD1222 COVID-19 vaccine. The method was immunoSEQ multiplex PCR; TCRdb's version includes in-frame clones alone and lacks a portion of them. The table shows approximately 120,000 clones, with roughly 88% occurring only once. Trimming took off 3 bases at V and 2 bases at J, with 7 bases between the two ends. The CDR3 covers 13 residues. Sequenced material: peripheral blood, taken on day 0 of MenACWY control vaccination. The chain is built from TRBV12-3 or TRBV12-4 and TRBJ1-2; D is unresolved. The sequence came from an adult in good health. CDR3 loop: CASSFGQNYGYTF. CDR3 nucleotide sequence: TGTGCCAGCAGTTTTGGTCAGAACTATGGCTACACCTTC.